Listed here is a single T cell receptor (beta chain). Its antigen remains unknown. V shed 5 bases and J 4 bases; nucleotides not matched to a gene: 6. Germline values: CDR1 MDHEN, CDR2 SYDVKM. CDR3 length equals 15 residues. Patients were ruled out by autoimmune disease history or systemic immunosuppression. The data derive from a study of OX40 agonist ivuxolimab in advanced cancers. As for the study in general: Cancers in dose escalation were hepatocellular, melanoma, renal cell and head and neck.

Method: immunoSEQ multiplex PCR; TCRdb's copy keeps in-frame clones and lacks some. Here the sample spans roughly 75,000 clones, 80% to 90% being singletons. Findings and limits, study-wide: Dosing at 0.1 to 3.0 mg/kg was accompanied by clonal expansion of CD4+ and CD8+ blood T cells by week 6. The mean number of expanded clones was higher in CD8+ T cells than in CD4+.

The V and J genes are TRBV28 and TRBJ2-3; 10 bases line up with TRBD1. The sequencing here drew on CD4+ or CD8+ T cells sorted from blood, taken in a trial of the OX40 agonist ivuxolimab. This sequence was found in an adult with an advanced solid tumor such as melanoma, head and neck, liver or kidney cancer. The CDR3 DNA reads TGTGCCAGCAGTGGGACAGGGGTCAGGCCAGATACGCAGTATTTT. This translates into CASSGTGVRPDTQYF. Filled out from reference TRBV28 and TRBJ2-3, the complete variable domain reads DVKVTQSSRYLVKRTGEKVFLECVQDMDHENMFWYRQDPGLGLRLIYFSYDVKMKEKGDIPEGYSVSREKKERFSLILESASTNQTSMYLCASSGTGVRPDTQYFGPGTRLTVL.